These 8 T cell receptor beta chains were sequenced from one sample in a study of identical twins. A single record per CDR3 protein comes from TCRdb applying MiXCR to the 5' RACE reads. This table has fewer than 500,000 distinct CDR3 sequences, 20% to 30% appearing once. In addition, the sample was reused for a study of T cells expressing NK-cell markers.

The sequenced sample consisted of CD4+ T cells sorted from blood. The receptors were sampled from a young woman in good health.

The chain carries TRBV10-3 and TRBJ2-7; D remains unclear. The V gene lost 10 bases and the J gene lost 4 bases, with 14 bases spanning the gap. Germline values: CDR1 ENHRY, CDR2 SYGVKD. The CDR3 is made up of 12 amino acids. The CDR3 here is CATNRNPYEQYF. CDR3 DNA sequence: TGTGCCACCAATCGGAACCCTTACGAGCAGTACTTC.

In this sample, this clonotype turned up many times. The CDR3 DNA sequence: TGCGCCAGCAGCTTGGCGGGACAGATCCTAGGTGGTGAAGCTTTCTTT. Translating it yields CASSLAGQILGGEAFF. The V and J genes are TRBV5-1 and TRBJ1-1, with 7 bases identical to TRBD1. Losses at the gene ends were 0 bases for V and 7 bases for J; bases not matched to a gene: 12. CDR1 and CDR2 from the germline V gene are SGHRS and YFSETQ. This CDR3 has 16 amino acids.

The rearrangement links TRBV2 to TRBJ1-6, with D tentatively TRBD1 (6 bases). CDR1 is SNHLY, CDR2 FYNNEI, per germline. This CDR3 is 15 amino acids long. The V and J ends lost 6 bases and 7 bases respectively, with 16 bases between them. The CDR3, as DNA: TGTGCCAGCAGGAGCCGGGACACGGGGAATTCACCCCTCCACTTT. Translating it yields CASRSRDTGNSPLHF.

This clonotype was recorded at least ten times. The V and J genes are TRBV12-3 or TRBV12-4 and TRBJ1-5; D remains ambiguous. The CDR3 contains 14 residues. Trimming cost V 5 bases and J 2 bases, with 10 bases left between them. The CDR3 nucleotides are TGTGCCAGCAGTGACGACCTCGGCAATCAGCCCCAGCATTTT. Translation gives CASSDDLGNQPQHF.

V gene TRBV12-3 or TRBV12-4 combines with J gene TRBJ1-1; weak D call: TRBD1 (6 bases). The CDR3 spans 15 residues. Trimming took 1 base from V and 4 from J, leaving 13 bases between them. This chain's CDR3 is CASSLGGALVTEAFF. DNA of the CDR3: TGTGCCAGCAGTTTAGGGGGGGCCTTGGTCACTGAAGCTTTCTTT.

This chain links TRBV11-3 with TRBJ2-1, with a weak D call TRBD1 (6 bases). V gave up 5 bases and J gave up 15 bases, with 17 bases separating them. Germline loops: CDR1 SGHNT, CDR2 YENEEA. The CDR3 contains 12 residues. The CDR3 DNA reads TGTGCCAGCAGCGAGATGGGGGCTCTACCGTTCTTC. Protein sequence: CASSEMGALPFF.

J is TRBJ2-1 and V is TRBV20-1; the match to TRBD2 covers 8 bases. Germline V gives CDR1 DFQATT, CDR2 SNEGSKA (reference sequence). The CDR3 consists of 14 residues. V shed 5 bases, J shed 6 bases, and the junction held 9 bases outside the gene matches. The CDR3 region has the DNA TGCAGTGCTCCAGGACTAGCTACAGCCAATGAGCAGTTCTTC. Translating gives CSAPGLATANEQFF.

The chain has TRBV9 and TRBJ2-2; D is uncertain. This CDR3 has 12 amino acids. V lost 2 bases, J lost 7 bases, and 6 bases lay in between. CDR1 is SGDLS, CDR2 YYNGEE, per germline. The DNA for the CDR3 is TGTGCCAGCAGCGTTACCAGCGGGGAGCTGTTTTTT. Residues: CASSVTSGELFF.